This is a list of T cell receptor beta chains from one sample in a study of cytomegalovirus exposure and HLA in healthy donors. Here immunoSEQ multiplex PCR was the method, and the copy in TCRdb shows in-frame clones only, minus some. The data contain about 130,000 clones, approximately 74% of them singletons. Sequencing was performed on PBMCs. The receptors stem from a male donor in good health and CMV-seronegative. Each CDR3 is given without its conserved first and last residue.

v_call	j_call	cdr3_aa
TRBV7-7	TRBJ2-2	ASGGTATGELF
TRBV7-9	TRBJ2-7	ASSSSTGVYEQY
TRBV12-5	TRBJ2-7	ASGPYREWPTYEQY
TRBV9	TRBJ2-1	ASSPRTGFDNEQF
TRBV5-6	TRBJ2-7	ASSLEVGWETYGQY
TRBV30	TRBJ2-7	AWSMMRSYEQY
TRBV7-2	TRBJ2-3	ASSLAGASTSTDTQY
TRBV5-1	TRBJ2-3	ASRLAGSTDTQY
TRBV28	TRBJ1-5	ASSLDYNQPQH
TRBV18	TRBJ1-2	ASSVRRQGSGYT
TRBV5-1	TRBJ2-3	ASSIRQDLSTDTQY
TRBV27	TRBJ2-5	ASSPRLAGVRETQY
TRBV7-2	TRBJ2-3	ATGGGPTLSTDTQY
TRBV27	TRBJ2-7	ASSLRQGADEQY